This T cell receptor beta chain was found in a study of regulatory T cells in long-lasting Graves disease. Study-level information: Freshly diagnosed Graves' patients had used antithyroid drugs for under 3 months. Study-level points and caveats: Repertoires from persistent disease leaned toward TRBV28, TRBJ1-2 and TRBJ2-5.

This clonotype was picked up many times. The antigen is not known. The TCR beta library used iRepertoire HTBI primers with Arm-PCR amplification of CDR3. TCRdb fed the multiplex PCR reads into MiXCR, producing one record per CDR3 protein. The sample consists of 680,000 or so distinct CDR3 sequences, under 20% of them appearing once. Time point specified: newly diagnosed GD, antithyroid drugs for less than 3 months. The TCR library used RNA extracted from PBMCs. The CDR3 length is 15 residues. The junction had 4 bases not matched to a gene; V was cut back by 1 base and J by 3 bases. CDR1 and CDR2 (germline): SNHLY, FYNNEI. In addition, the sample was reused for a study of T cells in Graves' hyperthyroidism and ophthalmopathy. That work adds: In validation, the model predicted ophthalmopathy. These predictions came a median about 6.2 months before onset.

This TCR came from a young woman with Graves disease. The specimen was peripheral blood mononuclear cells (PBMCs), collected at new diagnosis, from a patient treated with antithyroid drugs. The rearrangement joins TRBV2 to TRBJ2-7; 9 nucleotides align to TRBD2. The CDR3 here is CASSEDSGRFYEQYF. The CDR3 nucleotides are TGTGCCAGCAGTGAAGACAGCGGGAGGTTCTACGAGCAGTACTTC.